This TCR beta chain appears in the sequencing data of a study of beta chain features in type 1 diabetes. Germline loops: CDR1 SGHTA, CDR2 FQGNSA. V shed 1 base and J shed 8 bases, with 12 bases lying between them. This CDR3 has 14 residues. Whole-study results and caveats: Compared to healthy donors, patients appeared to have naive, central memory and Treg TCRB repertoires that were more alike.

This clone occurred a few times. Its cognate antigen is unknown. The sequenced template was cDNA made from the entire isolated RNA. Assay used: immunoSEQ multiplex PCR; TCRdb lists only in-frame clones, some missing. The data show 200,000 to 250,000 clones, with about 11% seen just once and approximately 1.5% held by the top ten. Sequencing was done on a sample of central memory CD4+ T cells from blood. The chain is built from TRBV7-2 and TRBJ2-1; D is perhaps TRBD2 (5 bases). The source is a man younger than 35 in good health. CDR3 nucleotides: TGTGCCAGCAGCTTAGTGAGGGATGGCGATGAGCAGTTCTTC. This codes for CASSLVRDGDEQFF.